Shown below are 30 T cell receptor beta chains from a single sample sequenced in a study of T cells in Graves' hyperthyroidism and ophthalmopathy. TCR beta CDR3 regions were amplified from RNA transcripts. RT-PCR in the first round (using the HTBI primer set) targeted the TCR CDR3. TCRdb reprocessed the multiplex PCR reads via MiXCR and lists one record per CDR3 protein. The repertoire holds 470,000 or so distinct CDR3 sequences, with around 20% as singletons. Sequenced sample: blood. Receptors originate from a young man with Graves' hyperthyroidism.

J is TRBJ1-3 and V is TRBV20-1; D unresolved. Germline V gene data show CDR1 as DFQATT and CDR2 as SNEGSKA (reference sequence). The CDR3 has 12 amino acids. CDR3 nucleotide sequence: TGCAGGCCGGAGCACTCTGGAAACACCATATATTTT. Protein: CRPEHSGNTIYF.

This chain uses TRBV28 with TRBJ2-7, with 8 nucleotides matching TRBD2. Germline loops: CDR1 MDHEN, CDR2 SYDVKM. After removal of 2 bases from V and 1 base from J, the junction contained 4 bases not matched to a gene. The CDR3 is made up of 15 amino acids. Here the CDR3 DNA reads TGTGCCAGCAGTTTACGGGGACTAGAATCCTACGAGCAGTACTTC. Encoded protein: CASSLRGLESYEQYF.

This clonotype has at least ten counts. The genes are TRBV6-1 and TRBJ1-1, with 7 bases fitting TRBD1. V lost 6 bases, J lost 5 bases, and 6 bases stayed unmatched. Germline CDR1 and CDR2: MNHNS and SASEGT. This CDR3 has 13 amino acids. The CDR3 reads CASSHRTGTEAFF. The CDR3 DNA sequence: TGTGCCAGCAGCCACCGGACAGGAACTGAAGCTTTCTTT.

This clonotype was seen at least ten times. This chain uses TRBV20-1 with TRBJ2-5; D might be TRBD2 (6 bases). This CDR3 is built from 15 residues. V gave up 2 bases and J gave up 3 bases, with 16 bases separating them. The V gene's germline CDR1 is DFQATT and CDR2 SNEGSKA (reference sequence). The CDR3 loop is CSARWGRRVKETQYF. CDR3 DNA sequence: TGCAGTGCTAGATGGGGCAGGAGGGTCAAAGAGACCCAGTACTTC.

This clonotype was seen ten or more times. The chain joins TRBV30 to TRBJ2-2; D may be TRBD1 (5 bases). Germline V CDR1 and CDR2: GTSNPN, SVGIG (reference sequence). This CDR3 is built from 13 residues. Trimming pared 8 bases from V and 4 bases from J, leaving 14 bases between. The CDR3 protein is CASPGIGTGELFF. DNA of the CDR3: TGTGCCAGCCCAGGGATCGGCACCGGGGAGCTGTTTTTT.

This clonotype was recorded many times. This rearrangement joins TRBV12-3 or TRBV12-4 to TRBJ1-1; D perhaps matches TRBD1 (6 bases). Trimming removed 4 bases from V and 4 bases from J, with 13 bases in between. This CDR3 has 14 amino acids. The CDR3 region has the DNA TGTGCCAGCAGTTATAACAGGGACACCACTGAAGCTTTCTTT. It translates to CASSYNRDTTEAFF.

Ten or more counts support this clonotype. The rearrangement links TRBV4-2 to TRBJ2-7; 7 nucleotides align to TRBD1. Germline loops: CDR1 LGHNA, CDR2 YNFKEQ. The CDR3 runs 14 residues. Unmatched junction bases numbered 3, after V lost 2 bases and J lost 2 bases. Here the CDR3 DNA reads TGTGCCAGCAGCCAAACGGGACAGCCCTACGAGCAGTACTTC. The encoded protein is CASSQTGQPYEQYF.

V gene TRBV5-1 combines with J gene TRBJ2-7; 9 bases agree with TRBD1. CDR1 SGHRS and CDR2 YFSETQ come from the germline V gene. Unmatched junction bases numbered 10, after V lost 4 bases and J lost 2 bases. This CDR3 region has 16 residues. Here the CDR3 reads CASSVRGTGIAYEQYF. CDR3 nucleotide sequence: TGCGCCAGCAGCGTGAGGGGGACAGGGATTGCCTACGAGCAGTACTTC.

This clonotype was seen repeatedly, ten times or more. The chain is built from TRBV30 and TRBJ2-2, with D tentatively TRBD2 (6 bases). CDR1 is GTSNPN, CDR2 SVGIG, per germline (reference sequence). CDR3 length: 14 residues. V lost 2 bases to trimming and J lost 0 bases, with 7 bases between them. The CDR3 region is CAWSWDSNTGELFF. The CDR3 DNA sequence: TGTGCCTGGAGTTGGGACTCGAACACCGGGGAGCTGTTTTTT.

The gene calls are TRBV9 and TRBJ2-2; D remains ambiguous. V was shortened by 4 bases and J by 5 bases, with 9 bases between the two germline ends. Germline V gene lookup returns CDR1 SGDLS and CDR2 YYNGEE. This CDR3 has 13 residues. CDR3 in DNA: TGTGCCAGCAGCATTGGTATAACCGGGGAGCTGTTTTTT. Translation gives CASSIGITGELFF.

In its sample, this clonotype was seen many times. V and J are TRBV7-8 and TRBJ1-5; TRBD1 matches 8 bases. The CDR3 runs to 17 residues. Germline values: CDR1 SGHVS, CDR2 FQNEAQ. V dropped 5 bases and J dropped 0; count of bases not matched to a gene: 9. CDR3 nucleotides: TGTGCCAGCAGCGGACGGACAGGGCCTTCTAGCAATCAGCCCCAGCATTTT. This gives the protein CASSGRTGPSSNQPQHF.

This clonotype has ten or more counts. The chain combines TRBV6-5 with TRBJ2-2; the D gene is possibly TRBD1 (7 bases). Germline V gives CDR1 MNHEY, CDR2 SVGAGI. The V end lost 4 bases, the J end lost 1 base, and 10 bases lay between the germline ends. This CDR3 has 15 residues. CDR3 DNA sequence: TGTGCCAGCAGTTCCCAGGGGGGGAACACCGGGGAGCTGTTTTTT. Its translation: CASSSQGGNTGELFF.

The rearrangement uses TRBV12-3 or TRBV12-4 and TRBJ2-5; D is unclear. The length of the CDR3 is 13 residues. Deletions cut 2 bases from V and 5 bases from J, with 9 bases between. CDR3 coding DNA: TGTGCCAGCAGTTTACCCGGGTCGGAGACCCAGTACTTC. This encodes CASSLPGSETQYF.

The V gene is TRBV5-8, the J gene TRBJ2-5; tentative D call: TRBD2 (5 bases). V was shortened by 0 bases and J by 3 bases, with 15 bases between the two germline ends. The CDR3 is 16 amino acids. The V gene's germline CDR1 is SGHTS and CDR2 YDEGEE. DNA for the CDR3: TGTGCCAGCAGCTTGGATGGAGGATTGCCTAAAGAGACCCAGTACTTC. This gives the protein CASSLDGGLPKETQYF. Together with reference TRBV5-8 and TRBJ2-5, the CDR3 gives the full variable domain: EAGVTQSPTHLIKTRGQQATLRCSPISGHTSVYWYQQALGLGLQFLLWYDEGEERNRGNFPPRFSGRQFPNYSSELNVNALELEDSALYLCASSLDGGLPKETQYFGPGTRLLVL.

This chain links TRBV5-6 with TRBJ1-6; D is uncertain. Germline assignment: CDR1 SGHDT and CDR2 YYEEEE. The CDR3 covers 13 residues. Trimming removed 0 bases at V and 12 bases at J, with 10 bases between. The CDR3 here is CASSLDAHGPLHF. Here the CDR3 DNA reads TGTGCCAGCAGCTTGGACGCCCACGGACCCCTCCACTTT.

CDR3 region: CASSSLLKTGGRAYEQYF. The CDR3, as DNA: TGTGCCAGCAGTTCTCTACTGAAAACAGGGGGTCGCGCCTACGAGCAGTACTTC. The genes are TRBV6-2 or TRBV6-3 and TRBJ2-7, with 8 nucleotides matching TRBD1. Germline V CDR1 and CDR2: MNHEY, SVGEGT. V dropped 4 bases and J dropped 2; count of bases not matched to a gene: 16. The CDR3 covers 18 residues.

Worth noting for this clonotype: A much larger clone lies a single base off, so this may be a read error. The V call is TRBV15, the J call TRBJ2-6; D is tentatively TRBD1 or TRBD2 (5 bases each). Germline CDR1 reads LNHNV; CDR2 reads YYDKDF (reference sequence). CDR3 size: 15 residues. The CDR3 DNA is TGTGCCACCAGCAGAGGGGGGTCTGGGGCCAACGTCCTGAATTTC. Translation: CATSRGGSGANVLNF. The full variable domain, its missing parts supplied by reference TRBV15 and TRBJ2-6, is DAMVIQNPRYQVTQFGKPVTLSCSQTLNHNVMYWYQQKSSQAPKLLFHYYDKDFNNEADTPDNFQSRRPNTSFCFLDIRSPGLGDTAMYLCATSRGGSGANVLNFGAGSRLTVL.

The chain employs TRBV6-5 and TRBJ2-4, with no clear D. This CDR3 is built from 13 residues. The germline CDR1 and CDR2 sequences are MNHEY and SVGAGI. Trimming took off 0 bases at V and 7 bases at J, with 7 bases between the two ends. The CDR3 is CASSYSYLNIQYF. CDR3 in DNA: TGTGCCAGCAGTTACTCGTACTTGAACATTCAGTACTTC.

This clonotype was counted ten times or more. The V gene is TRBV15, the J gene TRBJ2-2, with a weak D call TRBD2 (6 bases). V dropped 0 bases and J dropped 4 bases, with 15 bases sitting between them. Germline-derived CDR1 and CDR2 are LNHNV and YYDKDF (reference sequence). CDR3 length equals 17 residues. The CDR3 DNA is TGTGCCACCAGCAGAGAAAGAGGCAGGGACTCCACCGGGGAGCTGTTTTTT. Translation gives CATSRERGRDSTGELFF.

This clonotype was counted many times. V and J are TRBV28 and TRBJ1-2; D not certain. Germline V gives CDR1 MDHEN, CDR2 SYDVKM. V was cut by 1 base and J by 1 base, with 7 bases left in between. The CDR3 length is 14 residues. CDR3 residues: CASSLLSVNYGYTF. Written as DNA, the CDR3 is TGTGCCAGCAGTTTATTGAGCGTTAACTATGGCTACACCTTC.

This clonotype has only a few counts. The chain uses TRBV6-1 and TRBJ1-1, with unresolved D. The CDR3 totals 13 residues. V was trimmed by 7 bases and J by 1 base, leaving 10 bases between them. Germline V gives CDR1 MNHNS, CDR2 SASEGT. The CDR3 DNA is TGTGCCAGCACCTTCAGACCGAACACTGAAGCTTTCTTT. The encoded protein is CASTFRPNTEAFF.

This clonotype was seen only a few times. The chain combines TRBV6-5 with TRBJ2-3, with 8 bases fitting TRBD2. Trimming took 2 bases from V and 2 from J; bases not matched to a gene: 3. Germline CDR1 reads MNHEY; CDR2 reads SVGAGI. The CDR3 length is 15 residues. The DNA of the CDR3 is TGTGCCAGCAGTTACGGCGGGGGGCCCACAGATACGCAGTATTTT. It codes for CASSYGGGPTDTQYF.

This chain links TRBV6-2 or TRBV6-3 with TRBJ2-7, with 10 bases that match TRBD2. CDR3 size: 18 residues. Unmatched junction bases numbered 10, after V lost 2 bases and J lost 0 bases. Germline assignment: CDR1 MNHEY and CDR2 SVGEGT. The CDR3 reads CASSYTPRLAGSSYEQYF. The DNA of the CDR3 is TGTGCCAGCAGTTACACACCAAGACTAGCGGGCAGCTCCTACGAGCAGTACTTC.

J is TRBJ2-5 and V is TRBV20-1, with D unclear. The V gene lost 1 base and the J gene lost 3 bases, with 9 bases spanning the gap. There are 13 residues in the CDR3. Germline V gene sequence: CDR1 DFQATT, CDR2 SNEGSKA (reference sequence). CDR3 DNA: TGCAGTGCTAGAGGCTGGACCGAAGAGACCCAGTACTTC. It codes for CSARGWTEETQYF.

The V and J genes are TRBV6-1 and TRBJ1-2; 9 nucleotides align to TRBD1. The CDR3 length is 15 residues. Germline V CDR1 and CDR2: MNHNS, SASEGT. Germline trimming cut 7 bases from V and 2 bases from J; bases unmatched to any gene: 8. The CDR3 DNA reads as TGTGCCAGCAACACACGAGGACAGGGGAACTATGGCTACACCTTC. This sequence encodes CASNTRGQGNYGYTF.

The V gene is TRBV6-5, the J gene TRBJ1-1; 9 bases agree with TRBD1. Germline CDR1 is MNHEY and CDR2 is SVGAGI. This CDR3 is 17 amino acids long. V was pared by 6 bases and J by 5 bases, with 16 bases of the junction left unmatched. The CDR3 loop reads CASSFSGTGKGITEAFF. The DNA for the CDR3 is TGTGCCAGCAGCTTCTCCGGGACAGGGAAGGGGATAACTGAAGCTTTCTTT.

This clonotype was recorded at least ten times. The rearrangement uses TRBV28 and TRBJ1-5; D unclear. The CDR3 has 12 residues. The V end was cut by 6 bases, the J end by 4 bases, with 7 bases between. Germline V CDR1 and CDR2: MDHEN, SYDVKM. DNA of the CDR3: TGTGCCAGCAGGGTCCGGAATCAGCCCCAGCATTTT. This codes for CASRVRNQPQHF. Variable domain in full (rest from reference TRBV28 and TRBJ1-5): DVKVTQSSRYLVKRTGEKVFLECVQDMDHENMFWYRQDPGLGLRLIYFSYDVKMKEKGDIPEGYSVSREKKERFSLILESASTNQTSMYLCASRVRNQPQHFGDGTRLSIL.

This clonotype has only a few counts. The rearrangement uses TRBV27 and TRBJ2-7, with D perhaps matching TRBD1 (6 bases). The CDR3 has 14 residues. Trimming took off 3 bases at V and 3 bases at J, with 12 bases between the two ends. The germline CDR1 and CDR2 sequences are MNHEY and SMNVEV (reference sequence). Here the CDR3 reads CASSFADSLYEQYF. CDR3 DNA: TGTGCCAGCAGTTTCGCGGACAGCCTCTACGAGCAGTACTTC.

Many counts were recorded for this clonotype. The rearrangement links TRBV27 to TRBJ1-2; perhaps TRBD1 as D (6 bases). The germline V gene encodes CDR1 MNHEY and CDR2 SMNVEV (reference sequence). The CDR3 sequence is 13 residues long. The V and J ends lost 2 bases and 4 bases respectively, with 8 bases between them. CDR3: CASSLVGGYGYTF. In DNA form, the CDR3 reads TGTGCCAGCAGTTTAGTAGGGGGCTATGGCTACACCTTC.

V gene TRBV6-2 or TRBV6-3 combines with J gene TRBJ2-7, with D tentatively TRBD2 (5 bases). This CDR3 is built from 14 residues. The germline gives CDR1 MNHEY, CDR2 SVGEGT. V lost 4 bases to trimming and J lost 0 bases, with 10 bases between them. This CDR3 reads CASSCQRYSYEQYF. The CDR3 coding sequence is TGTGCCAGCAGTTGTCAGCGGTACTCCTACGAGCAGTACTTC.